A single T cell receptor (beta chain) is shown here with its context. Sequenced by immunoSEQ multiplex PCR; TCRdb stores in-frame clones only, minus some. The sample lists 40,000 to 55,000 clones; approximately 84% were seen once. Germline V gene data show CDR1 as MNHEY and CDR2 as SVGAGI. The CDR3 is made up of 14 amino acids. The V end lost 5 bases, the J end lost 11 bases, and 16 bases lay between the germline ends. The record originates from a study of blood T cell repertoires in COVID-19. The chain has TRBV6-5 and TRBJ1-6, with D possibly TRBD1 on 5 matching bases. The source is a man aged 50 or older with active COVID-19. Sequenced material: peripheral blood. The CDR3 region is CASSNVRAGTPLHF. The DNA of the CDR3 is TGTGCCAGCAGTAACGTCAGGGCAGGAACACCCCTCCACTTT.